This T cell receptor beta chain was recovered during a study of T cell responses to AZD1222 COVID-19 vaccine. General study results and limits: Targeting of unmutated variant regions was reportedly seen in nearly half of spike-specific TCRs. Spike-specific TCRs gained breadth and depth after people received two AZD1222 doses.

Clones were sequenced by immunoSEQ multiplex PCR, and TCRdb holds only the in-frame ones, with some missing. The table has roughly 60,000 clones, around 83% seen once. To note about this clone: Its antigen is undetermined.

The sequence derives from an adult in good health. The starting material was peripheral blood, obtained on day 0 of AZD1222 vaccination.

The DNA of the CDR3 is TGTGCCAGCAGCCCGCAATTGGGCCCCGAGCAGTACTTC. Its translation: CASSPQLGPEQYF. The chain carries TRBV7-2 and TRBJ2-7; D remains unclear. V lost 5 bases, J lost 6 bases, and 14 bases lay in between. The CDR3 consists of 13 residues. Germline CDR1 reads SGHTA; CDR2 reads FQGNSA. The full variable domain, its missing parts supplied by reference TRBV7-2 and TRBJ2-7, is GAGVSQSPSNKVTEKGKDVELRCDPISGHTALYWYRQSLGQGLEFLIYFQGNSAPDKSGLPSDRFSAERTGGSVSTLTIQRTQQEDSAVYLCASSPQLGPEQYFGPGTRLTVT.